Presented here are 25 T cell receptor beta chains from one specimen sequenced in a study of blood T cell repertoires in COVID-19. The data were produced by immunoSEQ multiplex PCR, yet TCRdb's version contains in-frame clones alone and is incomplete. The sample lists around 40,000 clones; around 92% were seen once. What was sequenced was peripheral blood. Receptors were obtained from a human donor in a cohort sampled during active COVID-19.

The V gene is TRBV10-2, the J gene TRBJ2-7; 8 positions match TRBD2. This CDR3 contains 15 residues. V lost 2 bases and J lost 4; bases outside the gene matches: 7. Germline loops: CDR1 WSHSY, CDR2 SAAADI. CDR3 in amino acids: CASSEPASGRYEQYF. The CDR3 DNA reads as TGCGCCAGCAGTGAGCCGGCCAGCGGGAGATACGAGCAGTACTTC.

The chain carries TRBV5-1 and TRBJ2-5; D perhaps matches TRBD2 (6 bases). The V and J ends lost 4 bases and 5 bases respectively, with 24 bases between them. The germline gives CDR1 SGHRS, CDR2 YFSETQ. The CDR3 is 17 residues long. The CDR3 nucleotides read TGCGCCAGCAGCCCCGCTCGCGGGACCCTAATCCGGGAGACCCAGTACTTC. It is translated as CASSPARGTLIRETQYF.

This clone was seen once. The chain links TRBV7-2 to TRBJ1-2, with TRBD1 identical over 9 bases. The V segment lost 5 bases and the J segment 8 bases; nucleotides outside the gene matches: 12. Germline CDR1 is SGHTA and CDR2 is FQGNSA. CDR3 length: 15 amino acids. CDR3 DNA: TGTGCCAGCAGCCTAGGGGGACAGGGAGGCAGGGGCTACACCTTC. Protein sequence: CASSLGGQGGRGYTF.

The chain is built from TRBV28 and TRBJ2-1; 7 bases align to TRBD1. This CDR3 has 16 residues. Germline trimming cut 6 bases from V and 5 bases from J; bases unmatched to any gene: 13. Germline-derived CDR1 and CDR2 are MDHEN and SYDVKM. The CDR3 DNA reads TGTGCCAGCAGGTATACAGGGGCGCTTAGAAACAATGAGCAGTTCTTC. This translates into CASRYTGALRNNEQFF.

About this clone: At one of its ends the junction is not consistent with the germline gene, which may arise from a read error. The chain has TRBV6-2 or TRBV6-3 and TRBJ1-2; a weak D match, TRBD1 (6 bases). CDR1 and CDR2 (germline): MNHEY, SVGEGT. The CDR3 totals 15 residues. The CDR3 loop reads CASSYSGGLGYSYTF. As DNA, the CDR3 is TGTGCCAGCAGTTACTCGGGGGGGCTCGGCTATAGCTACACCTTC.

The chain employs TRBV3-1 (or the pseudogene TRBV3-2) and TRBJ2-2, with 10 bases lining up with TRBD2. The germline V gene encodes CDR1 LGHDT and CDR2 YNNKEL (reference sequence). The CDR3 runs to 15 residues. V trimming: 6 bases; J trimming: 5 bases; junction bases outside the gene matches: 6. Here the CDR3 DNA reads TGTGCCAGCAGTTCAACTAGCGGGAATACCGGGGAGCTGTTTTTT. It translates to CASSSTSGNTGELFF.

V gene TRBV2 combines with J gene TRBJ2-1; 7 bases line up with TRBD1. This CDR3 comprises 13 residues. Looked up from germline, CDR1 is SNHLY and CDR2 is FYNNEI. The CDR3 loop is CAKGASSYNEQFF. The CDR3 bases are TGTGCTAAGGGGGCTAGCTCCTACAATGAGCAGTTCTTC. Supplemented by reference TRBV2 and TRBJ2-1, the full variable domain reads EPEVTQTPSHQVTQMGQEVILRCVPISNHLYFYWYRQILGQKVEFLVSFYNNEISEKSEIFDDQFSVERPDGSNFTLKIRSTKLEDSAMYFCAKGASSYNEQFFGPGTRLTVL.

The chain employs TRBV18 and TRBJ1-5; 10 nucleotides align to TRBD1. This CDR3 comprises 15 residues. CDR1 is KGHSH, CDR2 LQKENI, per germline. V dropped 4 bases and J dropped 6; count of bases not matched to a gene: 6. CDR3 sequence (DNA): TGTGCCAGCTCACTGGGACAGGGGACATTTCAGCCCCAGCATTTT. Translated, it gives CASSLGQGTFQPQHF.

The chain couples TRBV4-3 to TRBJ1-5; D possibly corresponds to TRBD1 (5 bases). Germline V gene lookup returns CDR1 LGHNA and CDR2 YSLEER. This CDR3 is 13 amino acids long. The V end lost 0 bases, the J end lost 12 bases, and 12 bases lay between the germline ends. The CDR3 nucleotides read TGCGCCAGCAGCCAAGAGTATCGGGGGATCCAGCATTTT. As protein: CASSQEYRGIQHF.

The rearrangement uses TRBV28 and TRBJ2-7; D may be TRBD1 (7 bases). The germline CDR1 and CDR2 sequences are MDHEN and SYDVKM. The CDR3 is 13 residues long. The germline V and J ends were trimmed by 7 bases and 7 bases, with 17 bases remaining between them. CDR3 in amino acids: CASTKKGAGEQYF. CDR3 DNA sequence: TGTGCCAGCACCAAAAAGGGGGCGGGGGAGCAGTACTTC.

The rearrangement uses TRBV3-1 (or the pseudogene TRBV3-2) and TRBJ2-2, with unresolved D. The CDR3 loop spans 17 amino acids. Germline V gene lookup returns CDR1 LGHDT and CDR2 YNNKEL (reference sequence). Trimming removed 5 bases at V and 5 bases at J, with 21 bases between. Here the CDR3 DNA reads TGTGCCAGCAGCGTGGTCATTCTTTCAGGCTTGACCGGGGAGCTGTTTTTT. Encoded protein: CASSVVILSGLTGELFF.

V gene TRBV9 combines with J gene TRBJ2-7; D gene ambiguous. Germline-derived CDR1 and CDR2 are SGDLS and YYNGEE. Trimming shortened V by 0 bases and J by 2 bases, and 12 bases separated the two germline ends. This CDR3 is 15 amino acids long. The DNA of the CDR3 is TGTGCCAGCAGCGTAGAGGCGGAACCCCCCTACGAGCAGTACTTC. Its translation is CASSVEAEPPYEQYF.

This clone has a single count. The V and J genes are TRBV9 and TRBJ1-2; 7 bases are a match to TRBD1. V gave up 3 bases and J gave up 2 bases; unmatched junction bases: 4. There are 14 residues in the CDR3. Germline V CDR1 and CDR2: SGDLS, YYNGEE. The DNA for the CDR3 is TGTGCCAGCAGCGCCGGGACAGACAACTATGGCTACACCTTC. Amino acids: CASSAGTDNYGYTF.

V and J are TRBV2 and TRBJ2-5; 13 positions agree with TRBD2. This CDR3 has 15 amino acids. CDR1 and CDR2 from the germline V gene are SNHLY and FYNNEI. J lost 9 bases, V lost 7 bases, and 11 bases had no gene match. CDR3 sequence (DNA): TGTGCCAGCACGGGGACTAGCGGGGTTGGTCCGGCCCAGTACTTC. It encodes CASTGTSGVGPAQYF.

The chain employs TRBV5-8 and TRBJ1-2; 8 bases agree with TRBD1. This CDR3 has 12 residues. Unmatched junction bases numbered 0, after V lost 3 bases and J lost 5 bases. Germline V gene lookup returns CDR1 SGHTS and CDR2 YDEGEE. The CDR3 sequence is CASSWTGYGYTF. Here the CDR3 DNA reads TGTGCCAGCAGCTGGACAGGGTATGGCTACACCTTC.

The chain carries TRBV7-9 and TRBJ2-1; TRBD2 is a possible D gene (6 bases). The CDR3 runs to 15 residues. Germline-derived CDR1 and CDR2 are SEHNR and FQNEAQ (reference sequence). V lost 4 bases and J 3 bases, leaving 13 bases between the germline ends. CDR3 residues: CASSSSGTLYNEQFF. CDR3 nucleotides: TGTGCCAGCAGCTCCTCCGGGACTCTCTACAATGAGCAGTTCTTC. The full variable domain, completed using reference TRBV7-9 and TRBJ2-1, is DTGVSQNPRHKITKRGQNVTFRCDPISEHNRLYWYRQTLGQGPEFLTYFQNEAQLEKSRLLSDRFSAERPKGSFSTLEIQRTEQGDSAMYLCASSSSGTLYNEQFFGPGTRLTVL.

The chain joins TRBV6-6 to TRBJ1-3; unclear D gene. Germline V gives CDR1 MNHNY, CDR2 SVGAGI (reference sequence). Trimming left V 6 bases short and J 0 bases short, with 9 bases between. There are 14 residues in the CDR3. The CDR3 reads CASSRPSSGNTIYF. CDR3 nucleotides: TGTGCCAGCAGCCGACCCAGCTCTGGAAACACCATATATTTT.

This chain joins TRBV7-2 and TRBJ1-2; 7 bases agree with TRBD1. Germline CDR1 reads SGHTA; CDR2 reads FQGNSA. The ends lost 5 bases at V and 8 bases at J; junction bases unmatched: 8. The CDR3 consists of 13 residues. The CDR3 protein is CASSSGGQSGYTF. The CDR3 coding sequence is TGTGCCAGCAGCAGCGGGGGACAGTCGGGCTACACCTTC.

The chain carries TRBV7-2 and TRBJ2-7, with 7 bases matching TRBD1. The CDR3 has 14 amino acids. Losses at the gene ends were 0 bases for V and 4 bases for J; bases not matched to a gene: 3. CDR1 and CDR2 (germline): SGHTA, FQGNSA. The CDR3 sequence is CASSLATGWYEQYF. The CDR3, as DNA: TGTGCCAGCAGCTTAGCGACAGGGTGGTACGAGCAGTACTTC. The full variable domain, in which reference TRBV7-2 and TRBJ2-7 provide the parts outside the CDR3, is GAGVSQSPSNKVTEKGKDVELRCDPISGHTALYWYRQSLGQGLEFLIYFQGNSAPDKSGLPSDRFSAERTGGSVSTLTIQRTQQEDSAVYLCASSLATGWYEQYFGPGTRLTVT.

The CDR3 spells CASSLSLAGVYEQYF. The CDR3, as DNA: TGTGCCAGCAGTTTATCGTTAGCGGGAGTTTACGAGCAGTACTTC. The V gene is TRBV28, the J gene TRBJ2-7, with 9 bases aligning to TRBD2. The CDR3 loop spans 15 amino acids. CDR1 is MDHEN, CDR2 SYDVKM, per germline. The ends lost 1 base at V and 4 bases at J; junction bases unmatched: 5.

The chain recombines TRBV5-1 with TRBJ1-2, with D maybe TRBD1 (5 bases). Trimming cost V 3 bases and J 0 bases, with 15 bases left between them. Germline CDR1 SGHRS, CDR2 YFSETQ. The CDR3 contains 16 residues. Here the CDR3 DNA reads TGCGCCAGCAGCTCCGAACGGACATCCACTAACTATGGCTACACCTTC. Residues: CASSSERTSTNYGYTF.

The chain combines TRBV12-3 or TRBV12-4 with TRBJ1-2; D ambiguous. Trimming cost V 2 bases and J 0 bases, with 4 bases left between them. There are 13 residues in the CDR3. The CDR3 nucleotides read TGTGCCAGCAGTTTAATAGCTAACTATGGCTACACCTTC. It is translated as CASSLIANYGYTF.

The chain is built from TRBV4-1 and TRBJ2-1, with a possible D match to TRBD1 (6 bases). Germline-derived CDR1 and CDR2 are MGHRA and YSYEKL. The length of the CDR3 is 14 residues. V lost 4 bases and J 9 bases, leaving 16 bases between the germline ends. The CDR3 coding sequence is TGCGCCAGCAGCCGATTGCAGGGGCCGAGTGAGCAGTTCTTC. Protein sequence: CASSRLQGPSEQFF.

This clone was recorded once. This chain links TRBV18 with TRBJ2-7; the match to TRBD2 covers 7 bases. This CDR3 contains 13 residues. J gave up 2 bases and V 8 bases, and 6 bases lay outside the gene matches. In germline, CDR1 is KGHSH, CDR2 LQKENI. The chain's CDR3 is CASAGLQPYEQYF. CDR3 bases: TGTGCCAGCGCGGGACTACAGCCCTACGAGCAGTACTTC.

The chain recombines TRBV5-1 with TRBJ2-7, with 7 bases lining up with TRBD2. The V gene's germline CDR1 is SGHRS and CDR2 YFSETQ. The ends lost 1 base at V and 4 bases at J; junction bases unmatched: 8. The CDR3 contains 15 residues. The CDR3 loop reads CASSLSGRGRYEQYF. In DNA, the CDR3 is TGCGCCAGCAGCTTGTCTGGGCGGGGGAGATACGAGCAGTACTTC.